The 32 T cell receptor beta chains given below trace back to one sample, sequenced in a study of T cells in women clearing cervical HPV infection (dated by TCRdb to the late 2010s). The protocol used for the library was the immunoSEQ multiplex PCR assay. Imported from immuneACCESS, the table was reduced by TCRdb to in-frame sequences with V and J called. These copies leave out some clones; in studies compared against another copy, an unresolved V gene accounts for under half, and the cause of the remainder is not known. This sample's records show 40,000 to 45,000 clones. The ten largest clonotypes hold 1% to 1.5% of the sample. What was sequenced was blood buffy coat. All receptors come from a woman between 18 and 75 years old with a cervical HPV16 infection that either progressed to CIN3+ or cleared (not recorded which).

Notes on this clone: The read falls 3 residues short of the CDR3 end, and the missing part is taken from the germline J gene. The V gene is TRBV19, the J gene TRBJ2-7; 10 bases map to TRBD1. Trimming at V came to 3 bases and at J to 3 bases, leaving 17 bases not matched to a gene. The CDR3 runs 19 residues. Germline CDR1 and CDR2: LNHDA and SQIVND (reference sequence). The CDR3 sequence: CASSIGTGEEGGPVYEQYF. The covered CDR3 bases are TGTGCCAGTAGTATCGGGACAGGGGAAGAAGGGGGCCCTGTCTACGAG. Filled out from reference TRBV19 and TRBJ2-7, the complete variable domain reads DGGITQSPKYLFRKEGQNVTLSCEQNLNHDAMYWYRQDPGQGLRLIYYSQIVNDFQKGDIAEGYSVSREKKESFPLTVTSAQKNPTAFYLCASSIGTGEEGGPVYEQYFGPGTRLTVT.

As regards this clone: The sequence runs out 3 residues before the end of the CDR3; the remainder is reconstructed from the germline J gene. The chain recombines TRBV29-1 with TRBJ2-1, with 8 bases lining up with TRBD1. Per germline, CDR1 SQVTM and CDR2 ANQGSEA. The CDR3 consists of 14 residues. Germline trimming cut 5 bases from V and 8 bases from J; bases unmatched to any gene: 11. The DNA read from the CDR3 is TGCAGCGTTACCCGGACAGGGATATCCGATGAG. Amino acid sequence: CSVTRTGISDE. The full CDR3 protein reads CSVTRTGISDEQFF.

The CDR3 sequence: CSAQEFGNTEAFF. CDR3 DNA, as far as it was read: TGCAGTGCTCAAGAGTTCGGGAACACTGAA. The chain couples TRBV20-1 to TRBJ1-1, with D hard to call. The read finishes 3 residues shy of the CDR3 end, and the germline J gene is used to complete it. Looked up from germline, CDR1 is DFQATT and CDR2 is SNEGSKA (reference sequence). There are 13 residues in the CDR3. V lost 5 bases and J 1 base, leaving 11 bases between the germline ends.

Concerning this clone: From the germline J gene comes the end of the CDR3, since the read stops 3 residues before it. The chain recombines TRBV7-9 with TRBJ1-5; D perhaps matches TRBD1 (5 bases). CDR3 length: 14 residues. CDR1 is SEHNR and CDR2 is FQNEAQ in the germline V gene (reference sequence). The V end was cut by 3 bases, the J end by 4 bases, with 10 bases between. CDR3 protein: CASSFAGGNQPQHF. CDR3 DNA (partial): TGTGCCAGCAGCTTTGCGGGGGGGAATCAGCCC. Using reference TRBV7-9 and TRBJ1-5 for the parts outside the CDR3, the full variable domain is DTGVSQNPRHKITKRGQNVTFRCDPISEHNRLYWYRQTLGQGPEFLTYFQNEAQLEKSRLLSDRFSAERPKGSFSTLEIQRTEQGDSAMYLCASSFAGGNQPQHFGDGTRLSIL.

About this clone: The read is 3 residues too short to cover the CDR3 end, so that end is filled in from the germline J gene. The chain links TRBV11-1 to TRBJ2-1, with a tentative D call TRBD1 (6 bases). From germline, CDR1 is SGHAT and CDR2 FQDESV (reference sequence). The CDR3 extends over 15 amino acids. Trimming left V 6 bases short and J 0 bases short, with 12 bases between. The CDR3 bases that were read are TGTGCCAGCAGAGGAACAGGGAGCTCCTACAATGAG. This gives the protein CASRGTGSSYNE. The whole CDR3 sequence reads CASRGTGSSYNEQFF.

As to this clone: The read terminates 3 residues before the CDR3 end, so the remaining end is supplied by the germline J gene. This sequence joins TRBV2 and TRBJ2-1; TRBD2 aligns across 11 bases. Germline assignment: CDR1 SNHLY and CDR2 FYNNEI. V was clipped by 4 bases and J by 0 bases; unmatched bases: 2. The CDR3 spans 16 residues. The CDR3 region is CASSATSGSSYNEQFF. The sequenced part of the CDR3 DNA is TGTGCCAGCAGTGCCACTAGCGGGAGCTCCTACAATGAG.

Turning to this clone: The CDR3 is cut off 3 residues early in the read; its end comes from the germline J gene. The chain recombines TRBV10-1 with TRBJ1-2, with TRBD1 matching over 9 bases. Germline V lookup: CDR1 WNHNN, CDR2 SYGVQD (reference sequence). The CDR3 loop spans 14 amino acids. The CDR3 loop is CASSAGTGQETYTF. The DNA read from the CDR3 is TGCGCCAGCAGCGCCGGGACAGGGCAGGAGACC.

About this clone: The read comes to an end 3 residues before the CDR3 does, leaving the germline J gene to fill in the end. The rearrangement joins TRBV4-1 to TRBJ2-5; TRBD1 matches 7 bases. The germline CDR1 and CDR2 sequences are MGHRA and YSYEKL. This CDR3 comprises 15 residues. V was clipped by 4 bases and J by 2 bases; unmatched bases: 7. CDR3 in amino acids: CASSRPGQIQETQYF. The CDR3 bases that were read are TGCGCCAGCAGCCGGCCGGGACAGATACAAGAGACC.

Concerning this clone itself: The sequenced fragment ends 3 residues before the CDR3 boundary, so the rest is inferred from the germline J gene. The chain is built from TRBV5-1 and TRBJ2-5, with 7 bases lining up with TRBD1. Germline trimming cut 2 bases from V and 5 bases from J; bases unmatched to any gene: 6. The CDR3 is made up of 14 amino acids. Germline CDR1 reads SGHRS; CDR2 reads YFSETQ. CDR3 amino acids: CASSLQGPRETQYF. The sequenced part of the CDR3 DNA is TGCGCCAGCAGCTTACAGGGGCCGAGGGAGACC.

As to this clone: The read falls 3 residues short of the CDR3 end, and the missing part is taken from the germline J gene. The chain is built from TRBV7-8 and TRBJ2-5; 8 bases match TRBD2. V lost 1 base, J lost 3 bases, and 10 bases stayed unmatched. Germline V gene data show CDR1 as SGHVS and CDR2 as FQNEAQ. The CDR3 extends over 17 amino acids. The CDR3 DNA, read in part, is TGTGCCAGCAGCTTAGGAATTTCGACGGGAGGGGAAGAGACC. It translates to CASSLGISTGGEET. The CDR3, in full, reads CASSLGISTGGEETQYF.

On this clone itself: The CDR3 is cut off 3 residues early in the read; its end comes from the germline J gene. The chain carries TRBV5-4 and TRBJ2-3; TRBD2 might be the D (6 bases). V dropped 0 bases and J dropped 4 bases, with 15 bases sitting between them. The CDR3 contains 16 residues. Germline CDR1 reads SGHNT; CDR2 reads YYREEE (reference sequence). CDR3 sequence reads: CASSLGGERRADTQYF. Partial CDR3 DNA: TGTGCCAGCAGCTTGGGGGGGGAGAGGCGAGCAGATACG.

Remarks on this clone: Read coverage stops 3 residues before the CDR3 terminus; the germline J gene supplies the remainder. This chain connects TRBV20-1 to TRBJ2-6, with 7 bases matching TRBD2. With V trimmed by 5 bases and J by 1 base, 2 bases remained unmatched. This CDR3 has 14 residues. CDR1 is DFQATT, CDR2 SNEGSKA, per germline (reference sequence). The CDR3 bases that were read are TGCAGTGCTGGTAGCGGGTCTGGGGCCAACGTC. Protein: CSAGSGSGANV. The entire CDR3 reads CSAGSGSGANVLTF.

Concerning this clone itself: Sequencing ends 3 residues short of the CDR3 end; the germline J gene provides the rest. The V and J genes are TRBV10-3 and TRBJ2-7; TRBD1 matches at 7 bases. There are 15 residues in the CDR3. Unmatched junction bases numbered 7, after V lost 5 bases and J lost 0 bases. Germline values: CDR1 ENHRY, CDR2 SYGVKD. CDR3 residues: CAISTGQSFSYEQYF. The covered CDR3 bases are TGTGCCATCAGTACGGGACAGTCTTTCTCCTACGAG.

A note on this clone: The read ends 3 residues early relative to the CDR3; the germline J gene fills the gap. The rearrangement uses TRBV19 and TRBJ2-3, with 13 nucleotides matching TRBD2. The CDR3 consists of 16 residues. V trimming: 4 bases; J trimming: 4 bases; junction bases outside the gene matches: 5. Germline V gives CDR1 LNHDA, CDR2 SQIVND (reference sequence). The sequenced part of the CDR3 DNA is TGTGCCAGTAGTAATCGACTAGCGGGGGGTGCAGATACG. This translates into CASSNRLAGGADT. The entire CDR3 is CASSNRLAGGADTQYF.

To note about this clone: The read is 3 residues too short to cover the CDR3 end, so that end is filled in from the germline J gene. V usage is TRBV20-1 and J usage is TRBJ1-2, with a tentative D call TRBD1 (5 bases). Deletions cut 3 bases from V and 5 bases from J, with 19 bases between. CDR3 size: 15 residues. Germline assignment: CDR1 DFQATT and CDR2 SNEGSKA (reference sequence). CDR3: CSARERLWGGYGYTF. The covered CDR3 bases are TGCAGTGCTAGGGAGCGACTATGGGGGGGGTATGGC.

A note on this clone: The read terminates 3 residues ahead of where the CDR3 ends, so the germline J gene completes it. The rearrangement uses TRBV20-1 and TRBJ2-3, with D maybe TRBD2 (6 bases). The CDR3 loop spans 18 amino acids. V gave up 0 bases and J gave up 1 base, with 20 bases separating them. The germline CDR1 and CDR2 sequences are DFQATT and SNEGSKA (reference sequence). The CDR3 here is CSARDPVPRRDGTDTQYF. The DNA read from the CDR3 is TGCAGTGCTAGAGATCCCGTCCCTAGGCGGGATGGCACAGATACG.

About this clone: The read is 3 residues too short to cover the CDR3 end, so that end is filled in from the germline J gene. The same CDR3 arises from other DNA sequences in this sample as well. The J gene is TRBJ1-2, the V gene TRBV7-2; 8 nucleotides align to TRBD1. The CDR3 runs to 15 residues. Germline V lookup: CDR1 SGHTA, CDR2 FQGNSA. With 5 bases clipped from V and 4 bases from J, the junction kept 9 bases outside the gene matches. The CDR3 sequence is CASSPTRGLGYGYTF. The CDR3 bases that were read are TGTGCCAGCAGCCCAACCAGGGGGCTTGGCTATGGC.

Concerning this clone: Read data end 3 residues before the CDR3 end; the end is taken from the germline J gene. The chain is built from TRBV20-1 and TRBJ2-1; TRBD2 matches at 10 bases. V dropped 6 bases and J dropped 4; count of bases not matched to a gene: 12. CDR1 is DFQATT, CDR2 SNEGSKA, per germline (reference sequence). This CDR3 has 16 residues. Incomplete CDR3 DNA: TGCAGTGCCACTACCCCCGCAGCGGGGGGGTACAATGAG. Its translation is CSATTPAAGGYNE. Given in full, the CDR3 is CSATTPAAGGYNEQFF.

As to this clone: The read falls 3 residues short of the CDR3 end, and the missing part is taken from the germline J gene. The chain employs TRBV7-2 and TRBJ2-1, with 8 nucleotides matching TRBD2. Germline CDR1 SGHTA, CDR2 FQGNSA. There are 15 residues in the CDR3. V shed 5 bases and J 3 bases; nucleotides not matched to a gene: 6. CDR3 DNA (partial): TGTGCCAGCAGCCGATTAGCGGGAATCTACAATGAG. Protein: CASSRLAGIYNE. The full CDR3 sequence reads CASSRLAGIYNEQFF.

As regards this clone: The read gets to within 3 residues of the CDR3 end, and the germline J gene fills in the rest. V and J are TRBV20-1 and TRBJ2-7, with 8 bases that match TRBD1. This CDR3 spans 16 amino acids. Trimming took 2 bases from V and 0 from J; bases not matched to a gene: 9. Germline V CDR1 and CDR2: DFQATT, SNEGSKA (reference sequence). The CDR3 here is CSARSETGESSYEQYF. The sequenced part of the CDR3 DNA is TGCAGTGCTAGATCTGAGACAGGGGAGAGCTCCTACGAG.

Worth noting for this clone: The CDR3 end is not reached by the read, which stops 3 residues before it; the germline J gene fills it in. The V gene is TRBV5-5, the J gene TRBJ1-2; maybe TRBD1 (5 bases). The V gene lost 0 bases and the J gene lost 5 bases, with 8 bases spanning the gap. The CDR3 spans 13 residues. Germline V gene lookup returns CDR1 SGHKS and CDR2 YYEKEE (reference sequence). The CDR3 loop is CASSLAGFYGYTF. The covered CDR3 bases are TGTGCCAGCAGCTTGGCAGGGTTTTATGGC.

The sequenced part of the CDR3 DNA is TGCGCCAGCAGAGGGCAAGGGGACACCGGGGAG. Protein sequence: CASRGQGDTGE. The full CDR3 is CASRGQGDTGELFF. The chain is built from TRBV10-2 and TRBJ2-2; possibly TRBD1 for D (5 bases). Read sequence stops 3 residues before the CDR3 end, and the germline J gene provides the missing end. V dropped 6 bases and J dropped 3 bases, with 11 bases sitting between them. This CDR3 is built from 14 residues. The germline V gene has CDR1 WSHSY and CDR2 SAAADI.

As regards this clone: The sequence runs out 3 residues before the end of the CDR3; the remainder is reconstructed from the germline J gene. J is TRBJ2-7 and V is TRBV7-9, with 7 bases identical to TRBD2. The CDR3 extends over 15 amino acids. Germline CDR1 is SEHNR and CDR2 is FQNEAQ (reference sequence). Trimming cost V 2 bases and J 2 bases; bases outside gene matches: 6. CDR3 sequence: CASSLPRGGAYEQYF. Partial CDR3 DNA: TGTGCCAGCAGCTTACCACGCGGGGGAGCCTACGAG.

A word on this clone: The missing CDR3 end, 3 residues past where the read stops, is filled in from the germline J gene. This sequence joins TRBV6-2 or TRBV6-3 and TRBJ2-7; 14 bases line up with TRBD2. V lost 6 bases, J lost 6 bases, and 4 bases stayed unmatched. The CDR3 length is 14 residues. Germline values: CDR1 MNHEY, CDR2 SVGEGT. CDR3 residues: CASSTGTSGSEQYF. CDR3 DNA, as far as it was read: TGTGCCAGCAGCACCGGGACTAGCGGGAGCGAG.

Turning to this clone: The read terminates 3 residues ahead of where the CDR3 ends, so the germline J gene completes it. This chain connects TRBV6-1 to TRBJ1-2; 10 bases are shared with TRBD1. The CDR3 is made up of 16 amino acids. CDR1 is MNHNS and CDR2 is SASEGT in the germline V gene. This CDR3 reads CASSVRPGQGTAGYTF. The sequenced part of the CDR3 DNA is TGTGCCAGCAGTGTCCGACCGGGACAGGGGACGGCGGGC.

A note on this clone: The read finishes 3 residues shy of the CDR3 end, and the germline J gene is used to complete it. This chain connects TRBV20-1 to TRBJ2-1; 8 positions agree with TRBD2. This CDR3 region has 14 residues. In germline, CDR1 is DFQATT, CDR2 SNEGSKA (reference sequence). The V gene end was trimmed by 3 bases and the J gene end by 4 bases; junction bases not matched to a gene: 5. CDR3 in amino acids: CSARSLAGYNEQFF. Incomplete CDR3 DNA: TGCAGTGCTAGGAGCTTAGCGGGATACAATGAG.

In the case of this clone: The read halts 3 residues ahead of the CDR3 end, with the missing end drawn from the germline J gene. V usage is TRBV18 and J usage is TRBJ2-4; a weak D match, TRBD1 (5 bases). CDR3 size: 12 residues. Germline V lookup: CDR1 KGHSH, CDR2 LQKENI. CDR3 amino acids: CASSDSNYGQYF. CDR3 DNA, as far as it was read: TGTGCCAGCTCAGACAGTAACTATGGT.

In the case of this clone: The read stops 3 residues short of the end of the CDR3; the missing end is completed from the germline J gene. The chain links TRBV7-9 to TRBJ2-7; 10 bases line up with TRBD1. Germline values: CDR1 SEHNR, CDR2 FQNEAQ (reference sequence). The V gene end was trimmed by 5 bases and the J gene end by 5 bases; junction bases not matched to a gene: 6. The CDR3 extends over 14 amino acids. CDR3 residues: CASSPWTGGNEQYF. The sequenced part of the CDR3 DNA is TGTGCCAGCAGCCCCTGGACAGGGGGTAACGAG.

Concerning this clone: Read coverage stops 3 residues before the CDR3 terminus; the germline J gene supplies the remainder. The V and J genes are TRBV5-4 and TRBJ1-2; maybe TRBD1 (6 bases). CDR1 is SGHNT and CDR2 is YYREEE in the germline V gene (reference sequence). This CDR3 spans 13 amino acids. Partial CDR3 DNA: TGTGCCAGCAGCTTCTCTGGGGGCGCGCGC. Translating it yields CASSFSGGAR. The CDR3 in full is CASSFSGGARYTF.

To note about this clone: The read is 3 residues too short to cover the CDR3 end, so that end is filled in from the germline J gene. The V gene is TRBV2, the J gene TRBJ2-7, with TRBD1 identical over 8 bases. CDR1 is SNHLY and CDR2 is FYNNEI in the germline V gene. This CDR3 comprises 13 residues. With V trimmed by 4 bases and J by 5 bases, 4 bases remained unmatched. This CDR3 reads CASSGQGYDEQYF. Partial CDR3 DNA: TGTGCCAGCAGTGGACAGGGGTACGACGAG.

Partial CDR3 DNA: TGCAGCGCCGATACGAACCGGGGTAGCACAGATACG. It specifies CSADTNRGSTDT. The full CDR3 protein reads CSADTNRGSTDTQYF. The gene calls are TRBV29-1 and TRBJ2-3; D may be TRBD2 (5 bases). The read comes to an end 3 residues before the CDR3 does, leaving the germline J gene to fill in the end. The CDR3 length is 15 residues. V dropped 7 bases and J dropped 0 bases, with 17 bases sitting between them. Germline lookup yields CDR1 SQVTM and CDR2 ANQGSEA.

In the case of this clone: The CDR3 goes on 3 residues after the read ends, and that part is filled in from the germline J gene. The chain couples TRBV5-4 to TRBJ2-7, with D possibly TRBD1 on 7 matching bases. V lost 3 bases to trimming and J lost 2 bases, with 12 bases between them. Germline CDR1 SGHNT, CDR2 YYREEE (reference sequence). The CDR3 length is 14 residues. Incomplete CDR3 DNA: TGTGCCAGCAGCTCCCCAGGGGGGACCTACGAG. This sequence encodes CASSSPGGTYE. The full CDR3 protein reads CASSSPGGTYEQYF.